What follows are 5 T cell receptor beta chains derived from one specimen sequenced in a study of blood T cell repertoires in COVID-19. Clones were read by immunoSEQ multiplex PCR, and TCRdb kept only the in-frame ones, dropping some. This table holds roughly 240,000 clones, about nine tenths found once. Specimen: PBMCs or T cells enriched from blood (not recorded which). The receptors come from a man aged 45-65 years who had been exposed to COVID-19.

The chain recombines TRBV9 with TRBJ1-3; D gene uncertain. The CDR3 sequence is 14 residues long. V was clipped by 4 bases and J by 8 bases, with 16 bases between them. Germline V CDR1 and CDR2: SGDLS, YYNGEE. CDR3: CASSLAGREDTIYF. The CDR3 nucleotides read TGTGCCAGCAGCCTGGCGGGTCGGGAAGACACCATATATTTT.

This chain joins TRBV30 and TRBJ1-2; D unresolved. CDR1 and CDR2 (germline): GTSNPN, SVGIG (reference sequence). This CDR3 is built from 15 residues. V gave up 0 bases and J gave up 1 base, with 12 bases separating them. The CDR3 region has the DNA TGTGCCTGGAGTGTAAGGCAGGCCGATAACTATGGCTACACCTTC. It yields the protein CAWSVRQADNYGYTF.

The CDR3 bases are TGTGCCAGCAGTTTGAAGCCTTACAATGAGCAGTTCTTC. This gives the protein CASSLKPYNEQFF. V gene TRBV27 combines with J gene TRBJ2-1; D not resolved. The CDR3 covers 13 residues. Trimming removed 3 bases from V and 4 bases from J, with 7 bases in between. Per the germline V gene, CDR1 is MNHEY and CDR2 is SMNVEV (reference sequence).

This chain joins TRBV28 and TRBJ1-2; tentatively, D is TRBD1 (5 bases). Trimming cost V 4 bases and J 6 bases, with 18 bases left between them. CDR1 is MDHEN and CDR2 is SYDVKM in the germline V gene. This CDR3 spans 15 amino acids. The CDR3 nucleotides read TGTGCCAGCAGTTCTAATGGGAGGGGAGGAGATGGCTACACCTTC. It specifies CASSSNGRGGDGYTF.

This sequence joins TRBV18 and TRBJ1-2, with no clear D. V shed 3 bases and J shed 2 bases, with 10 bases lying between them. CDR1 and CDR2 from the germline V gene are KGHSH and LQKENI. The CDR3 totals 14 residues. In DNA form, the CDR3 reads TGTGCCAGCTCACCGCCTAGCTGGAACTATGGCTACACCTTC. The encoded protein is CASSPPSWNYGYTF.